The 23 T cell receptor beta chains presented below share a single source sample, sequenced in a study of T cells after yellow fever vaccination. TCRdb re-derived calls from the 5' RACE reads in MiXCR, one entry per CDR3 protein. The profile covers hundreds of thousands of distinct CDR3 sequences, with around 3.6% appearing a single time and about 25% taken by the ten largest. Specimen: PBMCs, collected on the day of the yellow fever booster vaccination. These receptors were taken from a man between 18 and 35 years old who received the YFV17D yellow fever vaccine.

This clonotype was detected ten times or more. The rearrangement joins TRBV4-3 to TRBJ2-6; no definite D call. This CDR3 has 16 residues. Trimming took 4 bases from V and 1 from J, leaving 11 bases between them. Germline V gene data show CDR1 as LGHNA and CDR2 as YSLEER. For the CDR3, the DNA is TGCGCCAGCAGCCTCCTCGTGCAGTCTGGGGCCAACGTCCTGACTTTC. Translated: CASSLLVQSGANVLTF.

This clonotype was counted between two and nine times. The chain employs TRBV20-1 and TRBJ2-2; no definite D call. The germline V gene has CDR1 DFQATT and CDR2 SNEGSKA (reference sequence). Trimming took off 5 bases at V and 4 bases at J, with 11 bases between the two ends. The CDR3 spans 13 residues. In DNA form, the CDR3 reads TGCAGTGCTGCTCGAGACGCCACCGGGGAGCTGTTTTTT. It translates to CSAARDATGELFF.

This clonotype was seen more than once but under ten times. The chain carries TRBV6-2 or TRBV6-3 and TRBJ1-5; D remains unclear. In germline, CDR1 is MNHEY, CDR2 SVGEGT. V gave up 5 bases and J gave up 6 bases, with 8 bases separating them. CDR3 length equals 12 residues. CDR3 in amino acids: CASSTTLQPQHF. CDR3 DNA: TGTGCCAGCAGTACGACCCTTCAGCCCCAGCATTTT.

V gene TRBV3-2 combines with J gene TRBJ2-7. TRBV3-2 is reported as a pseudogene. CDR3 size: 8 residues. CDR3 sequence (DNA): TGTGCCAGCACCAGGAAGTACTTC. The encoded protein is CASTRKYF.

This chain joins TRBV7-2 and TRBJ2-5; D might be TRBD2 (5 bases). The V gene lost 5 bases and the J gene lost 5 bases, with 12 bases spanning the gap. The length of the CDR3 is 13 residues. Germline CDR1 SGHTA, CDR2 FQGNSA. For the CDR3, the DNA is TGTGCCAGCAGCGTCAGCTGGAGGGAGACCCAGTACTTC. Its protein product is CASSVSWRETQYF.

This clonotype occurred many times. J is TRBJ1-1 and V is TRBV12-3 or TRBV12-4; 7 bases line up with TRBD1. There are 16 residues in the CDR3. The J segment lost 0 bases and the V segment lost 6 bases, leaving 10 bases of the junction unmatched. The CDR3 spells CASSINLGQLNTEAFF. The CDR3 DNA reads TGTGCCAGCAGCATCAACCTGGGACAGCTGAACACTGAAGCTTTCTTT.

This clonotype was picked up many times. The V and J genes are TRBV7-3 and TRBJ1-6, with D possibly matching TRBD1 (5 bases). There are 14 residues in the CDR3. V lost 5 bases to trimming and J lost 7 bases, with 12 bases between them. Germline CDR1 SGHTA, CDR2 FQGTGA. The CDR3 nucleotides read TGTGCCAGCAGCGTCGACAGTAGGAATTCACCCCTCCACTTT. It is translated as CASSVDSRNSPLHF.

The chain combines TRBV6-5 with TRBJ2-7; D is possibly TRBD1 (6 bases). Germline V gene lookup returns CDR1 MNHEY and CDR2 SVGAGI. The V gene lost 4 bases and the J gene lost 1 base, with 11 bases spanning the gap. This CDR3 is built from 14 residues. CDR3 DNA sequence: TGTGCCAGCAGTTCACACACAGGGTCCTACGAGCAGTACTTC. It encodes CASSSHTGSYEQYF.

This chain connects TRBV18 to TRBJ2-3, with 8 bases matching TRBD2. CDR3 size: 14 residues. Per the germline V gene, CDR1 is KGHSH and CDR2 is LQKENI. Losses at the gene ends were 2 bases for V and 6 bases for J; bases not matched to a gene: 4. CDR3 protein: CASSPGTSSDTQYF. CDR3 nucleotides: TGTGCCAGCTCACCAGGGACTAGTTCGGATACGCAGTATTTT. Full variable domain (rest looked up from reference TRBV18 and TRBJ2-3): NAGVMQNPRHLVRRRGQEARLRCSPMKGHSHVYWYRQLPEEGLKFMVYLQKENIIDESGMPKERFSAEFPKEGPSILRIQQVVRGDSAAYFCASSPGTSSDTQYFGPGTRLTVL.

The rearrangement uses TRBV5-6 and TRBJ2-2; D uncertain. This CDR3 contains 13 residues. The V gene's germline CDR1 is SGHDT and CDR2 YYEEEE. Deletions cut 0 bases from V and 6 bases from J, with 6 bases between. CDR3 nucleotides: TGTGCCAGCAGCTTGGTACAGCCCGGGGAGCTGTTTTTT. It translates to CASSLVQPGELFF.

This clonotype was picked up a small number of times. The rearrangement joins TRBV5-1 to TRBJ2-1; D may be TRBD1 (6 bases). Germline lookup yields CDR1 SGHRS and CDR2 YFSETQ. There are 17 residues in the CDR3. V lost 4 bases, J lost 3 bases, and 20 bases lay in between. The CDR3 spells CASSADRNSYLYNEQFF. Written as DNA, the CDR3 is TGCGCCAGCAGCGCCGACAGGAATTCTTATCTCTACAATGAGCAGTTCTTC.

This clonotype was counted ten times or more. J is TRBJ1-2 and V is TRBV28, with 7 bases fitting TRBD1. V lost 5 bases to trimming and J lost 2 bases; unmatched junction nucleotides: 2. Germline V gives CDR1 MDHEN, CDR2 SYDVKM. The CDR3 contains 13 residues. CDR3 in amino acids: CASSEGQNYGYTF. The CDR3 DNA follows: TGTGCCAGCAGTGAGGGACAGAACTATGGCTACACCTTC.

This clonotype occurred many times. This sequence joins TRBV7-8 and TRBJ1-1, with D perhaps matching TRBD1 (6 bases). Germline V gene sequence: CDR1 SGHVS, CDR2 FQNEAQ. V shed 4 bases and J shed 1 base, with 13 bases lying between them. The CDR3 loop spans 15 amino acids. The CDR3 protein is CASSSLQGPNTEAFF. Here the CDR3 DNA reads TGTGCCAGCAGCTCCCTACAGGGTCCGAACACTGAAGCTTTCTTT.

This clonotype was seen more than once but under ten times. The gene calls are TRBV20-1 and TRBJ2-1; D remains unclear. Germline-derived CDR1 and CDR2 are DFQATT and SNEGSKA (reference sequence). CDR3 length: 14 amino acids. Deletions cut 0 bases from V and 1 base from J, with 7 bases between. CDR3 loop: CSAREFRSYNEQFF. The CDR3 nucleotides read TGCAGTGCTAGAGAGTTCAGGTCCTACAATGAGCAGTTCTTC.

In its sample, this clonotype was seen a few times. V gene TRBV6-5 combines with J gene TRBJ2-2; D not resolved. V lost 6 bases and J lost 6, with 17 bases in between. This CDR3 is 15 amino acids long. Germline V lookup: CDR1 MNHEY, CDR2 SVGAGI. This chain's CDR3 is CASSLRVGSPGELFF. CDR3 coding DNA: TGTGCCAGCAGCCTTAGAGTAGGATCGCCCGGGGAGCTGTTTTTT.

This clonotype showed up just a few times. The J gene is TRBJ2-2, the V gene TRBV24-1; D gene ambiguous. The CDR3 has 16 residues. V was cut by 3 bases and J by 7 bases, with 17 bases left in between. The V gene's germline CDR1 is KGHDR and CDR2 SFDVKD. CDR3 in amino acids: CATSDLDGQHGGELFF. The CDR3 DNA reads as TGTGCCACCAGTGATCTCGACGGCCAACACGGCGGGGAGCTGTTTTTT.

The V gene is TRBV18, the J gene TRBJ2-5; 10 bases match TRBD2. J gave up 4 bases and V 0 bases, and 8 bases lay outside the gene matches. The CDR3 loop spans 17 amino acids. Germline V gives CDR1 KGHSH, CDR2 LQKENI. Here the CDR3 DNA reads TGTGCCAGCTCACCACCGAGGCTAGCGGGGGTTGGAGAGACCCAGTACTTC. It is translated as CASSPPRLAGVGETQYF.

V is TRBV7-9 and J is TRBJ2-5, with no clear D. Trimming took 8 bases from V and 6 from J, leaving 13 bases between them. Germline-derived CDR1 and CDR2 are SEHNR and FQNEAQ (reference sequence). CDR3 length: 12 residues. The DNA for the CDR3 is TGTGCCAGCGGGCATTCTGGAAAGACCCAGTACTTC. This translates into CASGHSGKTQYF.

This clonotype was found many times. This chain links TRBV20-1 with TRBJ1-1; no reliable D call. The length of the CDR3 is 15 residues. Germline lookup yields CDR1 DFQATT and CDR2 SNEGSKA (reference sequence). V gave up 3 bases and J gave up 1 base, with 15 bases separating them. The CDR3 loop is CSARKGSYKNTEAFF. CDR3 DNA sequence: TGCAGTGCTAGGAAAGGGTCTTACAAGAACACTGAAGCTTTCTTT.

This clonotype was found many times. V is TRBV15 and J is TRBJ2-3; 10 bases agree with TRBD2. The trim removed 9 bases at V and 1 base at J, leaving 1 base unmatched. In germline, CDR1 is LNHNV, CDR2 YYDKDF (reference sequence). CDR3 size: 13 residues. The CDR3, as DNA: TGTGCCACAGGGACTAGCGGCACAGATACGCAGTATTTT. Protein sequence: CATGTSGTDTQYF.

V usage is TRBV29-1 and J usage is TRBJ2-5; 7 positions match TRBD2. V shed 6 bases, J shed 0 bases, and the junction held 10 bases outside the gene matches. The germline CDR1 and CDR2 sequences are SQVTM and ANQGSEA. This CDR3 has 15 amino acids. The CDR3: CSVAKRGYYQETQYF. Written as DNA, the CDR3 is TGCAGCGTCGCTAAGCGGGGCTACTACCAAGAGACCCAGTACTTC.

The gene calls are TRBV5-5 and TRBJ2-7; 13 bases match TRBD2. The CDR3 extends over 15 amino acids. Per germline, CDR1 SGHKS and CDR2 YYEKEE (reference sequence). CDR3 bases: TGTGCCAGCAGTTTGGTACTAGCGGGGGGGCCCGAGCAGTACGTC. As protein: CASSLVLAGGPEQYV.

This clonotype was recorded many times. This rearrangement joins TRBV7-3 to TRBJ2-4; D possibly corresponds to TRBD1 (5 bases). This CDR3 is 16 amino acids long. Trimming cost V 5 bases and J 0 bases, with 14 bases left between them. Germline values: CDR1 SGHTA, CDR2 FQGTGA. The CDR3 nucleotides are TGTGCCAGCAGCGAAGACAGCCTACAAGCCAAAAACATTCAGTACTTC. The encoded protein is CASSEDSLQAKNIQYF.